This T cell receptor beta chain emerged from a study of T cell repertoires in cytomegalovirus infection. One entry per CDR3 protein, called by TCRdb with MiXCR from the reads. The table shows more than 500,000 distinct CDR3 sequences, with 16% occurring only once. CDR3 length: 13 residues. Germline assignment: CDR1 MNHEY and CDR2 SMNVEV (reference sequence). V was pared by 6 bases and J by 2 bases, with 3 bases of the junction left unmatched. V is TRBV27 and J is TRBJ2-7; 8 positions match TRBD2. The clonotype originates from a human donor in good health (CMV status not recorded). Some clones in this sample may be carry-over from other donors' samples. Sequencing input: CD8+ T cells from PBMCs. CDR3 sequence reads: CASRSGLAYEQYF. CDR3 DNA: TGTGCCAGCAGGTCGGGACTAGCCTACGAGCAGTACTTC.